The clone carrying this T cell receptor (beta chain) was detected ten times or more. Its target is unknown. TCRdb called the reads again in MiXCR, with one record for every CDR3 protein. The sample consists of around 800,000 distinct CDR3 sequences, 30% to 35% of them appearing once. The record originates from a study of T cell repertoires in cytomegalovirus infection. Looked up from germline, CDR1 is SGHTA and CDR2 is FQGNSA. The CDR3 runs 11 residues. V was shortened by 5 bases and J by 4 bases, with 2 bases between the two germline ends. Sequencing used cultured CD8+ T cells from PBMCs, obtained from culture after CMV antigen stimulation. The TCR was taken from a human donor in good health (CMV status not recorded). Some clones in this sample may be carry-over from other donors' samples. The V call is TRBV7-2, the J call TRBJ2-2; D unresolved. The chain's CDR3 is CASSTTGELFF. DNA of the CDR3: TGTGCCAGCAGCACCACCGGGGAGCTGTTTTTT.